One T cell receptor beta chain is described in this entry. Germline V gene lookup returns CDR1 MGHRA and CDR2 YSYEKL. There are 16 residues in the CDR3. Trimming at V came to 7 bases and at J to 4 bases, leaving 8 bases not matched to a gene. The sample is drawn from a study of patients and donors after allogeneic stem cell transplantation. TCRdb processed the RT-PCR reads anew with MiXCR; each CDR3 protein has one entry. The data contain approximately 21,000 distinct CDR3 sequences, around 28% of them singletons. J is TRBJ1-4 and V is TRBV4-1; TRBD1 agrees at 11 bases. The receptor was derived from a human donor who was either an allogeneic HSCT recipient or a stem cell or donor lymphocyte infusion donor (not recorded which). It is not recorded whose cells these are; they may come from a transplant donor. Sequenced material: blood, either unsorted or a sorted T cell fraction (not recorded which). CDR3 DNA: TGCGCCAGCAACCCGGGACAGGGGGTCGGTAATGAAAAACTGTTTTTT. It yields the protein CASNPGQGVGNEKLFF.